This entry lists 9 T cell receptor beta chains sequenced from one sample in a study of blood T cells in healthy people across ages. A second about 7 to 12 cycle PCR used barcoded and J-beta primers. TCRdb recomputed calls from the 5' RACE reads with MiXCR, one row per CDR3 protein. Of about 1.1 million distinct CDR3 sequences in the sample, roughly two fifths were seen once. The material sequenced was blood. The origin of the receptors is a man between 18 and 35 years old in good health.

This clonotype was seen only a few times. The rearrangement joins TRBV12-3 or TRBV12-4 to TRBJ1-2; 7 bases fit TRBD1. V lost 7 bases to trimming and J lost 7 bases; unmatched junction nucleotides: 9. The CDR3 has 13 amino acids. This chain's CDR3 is CASNRDRKSGYTF. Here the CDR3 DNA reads TGTGCCAGCAACCGGGACAGAAAGAGTGGCTACACCTTC.

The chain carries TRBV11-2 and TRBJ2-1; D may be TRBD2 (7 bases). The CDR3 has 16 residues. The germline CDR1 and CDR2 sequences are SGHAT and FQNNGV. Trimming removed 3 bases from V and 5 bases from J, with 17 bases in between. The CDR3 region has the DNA TGTGCCAGCAGCTTTCGGGGCGGGGGCCACAACAATGAGCAGTTCTTC. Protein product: CASSFRGGGHNNEQFF.

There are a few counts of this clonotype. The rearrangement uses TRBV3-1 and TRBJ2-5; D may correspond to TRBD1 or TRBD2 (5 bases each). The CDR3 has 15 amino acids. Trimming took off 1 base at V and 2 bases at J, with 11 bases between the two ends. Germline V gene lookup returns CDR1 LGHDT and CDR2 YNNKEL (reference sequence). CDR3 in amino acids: CASSQVGGGQETQYF. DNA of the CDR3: TGTGCCAGCAGCCAAGTCGGTGGGGGACAAGAGACCCAGTACTTC.

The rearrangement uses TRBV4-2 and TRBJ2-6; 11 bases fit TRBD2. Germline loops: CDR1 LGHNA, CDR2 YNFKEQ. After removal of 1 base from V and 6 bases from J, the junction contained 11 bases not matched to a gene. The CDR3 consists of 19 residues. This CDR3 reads CASSQGNLAGGLVANVLTF. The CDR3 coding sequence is TGTGCCAGCAGCCAAGGGAATCTAGCGGGAGGCCTAGTGGCCAACGTCCTGACTTTC.

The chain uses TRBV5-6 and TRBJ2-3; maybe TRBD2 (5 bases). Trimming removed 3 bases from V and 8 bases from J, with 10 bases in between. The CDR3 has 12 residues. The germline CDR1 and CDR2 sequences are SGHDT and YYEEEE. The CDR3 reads CASSSIGSTQYF. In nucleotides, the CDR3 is TGTGCCAGCAGCTCGATAGGGAGTACGCAGTATTTT. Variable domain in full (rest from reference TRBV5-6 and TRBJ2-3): DAGVTQSPTHLIKTRGQQVTLRCSPKSGHDTVSWYQQALGQGPQFIFQYYEEEERQRGNFPDRFSGHQFPNYSSELNVNALLLGDSALYLCASSSIGSTQYFGPGTRLTVL.

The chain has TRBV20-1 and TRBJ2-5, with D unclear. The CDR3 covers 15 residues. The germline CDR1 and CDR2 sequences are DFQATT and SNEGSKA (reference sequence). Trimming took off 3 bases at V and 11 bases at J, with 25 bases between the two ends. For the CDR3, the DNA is TGCAGTGCTAGGTCATTTCGTAGCTCCTACAATGAGCAGTACTTC. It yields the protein CSARSFRSSYNEQYF.

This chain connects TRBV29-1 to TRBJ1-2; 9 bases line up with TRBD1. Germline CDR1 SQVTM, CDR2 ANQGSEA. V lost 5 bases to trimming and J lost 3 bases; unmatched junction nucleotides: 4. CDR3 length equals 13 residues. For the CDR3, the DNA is TGCAGCGTTCGGACAGGGGAGGACTATGGCTACACCTTC. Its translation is CSVRTGEDYGYTF.

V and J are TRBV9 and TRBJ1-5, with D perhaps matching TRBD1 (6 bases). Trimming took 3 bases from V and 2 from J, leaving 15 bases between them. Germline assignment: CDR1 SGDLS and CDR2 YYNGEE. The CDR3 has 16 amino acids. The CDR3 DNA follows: TGTGCCAGCAGCGACCCCGGGGGACACGGCAATCAGCCCCAGCATTTT. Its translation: CASSDPGGHGNQPQHF.

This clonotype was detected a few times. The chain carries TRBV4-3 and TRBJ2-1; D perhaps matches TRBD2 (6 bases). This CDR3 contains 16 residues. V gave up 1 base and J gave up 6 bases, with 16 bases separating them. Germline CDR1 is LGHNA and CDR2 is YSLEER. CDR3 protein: CASSQGSAAGGNEQFF. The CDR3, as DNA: TGCGCCAGCAGCCAAGGCTCGGCAGCCGGGGGCAATGAGCAGTTCTTC.